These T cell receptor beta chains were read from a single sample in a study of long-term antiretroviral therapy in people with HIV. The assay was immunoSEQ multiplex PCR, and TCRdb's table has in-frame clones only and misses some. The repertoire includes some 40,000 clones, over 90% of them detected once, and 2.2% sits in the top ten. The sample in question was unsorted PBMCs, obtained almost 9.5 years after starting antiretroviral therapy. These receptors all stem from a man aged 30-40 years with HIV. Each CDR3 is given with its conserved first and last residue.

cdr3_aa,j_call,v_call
CASSPPGGGANVLTF,TRBJ2-6,TRBV6-5
CASSRYGPAGELFF,TRBJ2-2,TRBV5-8
CASTPLPGQGPTGELFF,TRBJ2-2,TRBV11-2
CASSEYTGELFF,TRBJ2-2,TRBV5-1
CASSLQGLQPQHF,TRBJ1-5,TRBV5-6
CASSLLGGEAGELFF,TRBJ2-2,TRBV5-1
CASSEGLAGEMETQYF,TRBJ2-5,TRBV9
CASSELGLGTEAFF,TRBJ1-1,TRBV6-1
CASREDRANTGELFF,TRBJ2-2,TRBV2
CASSYVSGEVSEAFF,TRBJ1-1,TRBV6-5
CAISDNDQGGYTF,TRBJ1-2,TRBV10-3
CSVGWDYTYEQYF,TRBJ2-7,TRBV29-1